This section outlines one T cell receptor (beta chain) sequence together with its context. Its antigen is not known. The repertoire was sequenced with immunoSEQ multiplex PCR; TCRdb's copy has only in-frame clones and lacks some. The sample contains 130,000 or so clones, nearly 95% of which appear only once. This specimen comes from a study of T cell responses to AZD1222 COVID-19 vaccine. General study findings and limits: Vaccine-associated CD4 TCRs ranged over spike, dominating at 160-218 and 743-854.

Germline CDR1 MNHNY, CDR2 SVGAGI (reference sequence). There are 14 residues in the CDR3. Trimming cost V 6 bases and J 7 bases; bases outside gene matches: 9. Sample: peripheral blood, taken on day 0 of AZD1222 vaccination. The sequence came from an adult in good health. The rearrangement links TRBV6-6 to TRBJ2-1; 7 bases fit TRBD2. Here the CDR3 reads CASSPGGHLNEQFF. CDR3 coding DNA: TGTGCCAGCAGCCCGGGGGGTCATTTGAATGAGCAGTTCTTC.